The rows below give T cell receptor beta chains drawn from one sample of a study of T cells in Graves' hyperthyroidism and ophthalmopathy. TCRdb analysed the multiplex PCR reads with MiXCR anew, one entry per CDR3 protein. This sample carries around 200,000 distinct CDR3 sequences, around 15% of them seen once, and the ten largest clones take about 29%. The material sequenced was blood. These receptors all come from a woman in her forties or fifties with Graves' hyperthyroidism. CDR3s include the opening cysteine and the closing phenylalanine or tryptophan. Fields, in order: J gene, V gene, clone size, D gene, CDR3 DNA, CDR3 protein. A D gene is named only where the DNA matches it firmly. Expanded clones get a size class; other rows say once, few or many, or leave the size out.

TRBJ1-3 | TRBV13 | NA | TRBD1 | TGTGCCAGCCTTAGGGACAGGAGCTCTGGAAACACCATATATTTT | CASLRDRSSGNTIYF
TRBJ2-7 | TRBV19 | few | TRBD2 | TGTGCCAGTAGTATAGAGGGACTAGCGGGAGACGAGCAGTACTTC | CASSIEGLAGDEQYF
TRBJ2-7 | TRBV7-9 | NA | TRBD2 | TGTGCCAGCAGCTCGGGACTCAACACCGGGGGGAAGGAGCAGTACTTC | CASSSGLNTGGKEQYF
TRBJ2-1 | TRBV11-2 | NA | TRBD2 | TGTGCCAGCAGCTTAGGTACTAGCGGGGGGGCTTCCTACAATGAGCAGTTCTTC | CASSLGTSGGASYNEQFF
TRBJ2-3 | TRBV10-2 | many | TRBD2 | TGCGCCAGCAGGACAGCACTAGCGGGGGGGATAGATACGCAGTATTTT | CASRTALAGGIDTQYF
TRBJ2-1 | TRBV5-6 | many | NA | TGTGCCAGCAGACTCCTTCACAGCTCCTACAATGAGCAGTTCTTC | CASRLLHSSYNEQFF
TRBJ1-1 | TRBV24-1 | many | NA | TGTGCCACCAGTGATGCAACAGGGTTAGCTTTCTTT | CATSDATGLAFF
TRBJ1-2 | TRBV6-1 | many | TRBD1 | TGTGCCAGCAGTGGACAGGGGAACTATGGCTACACCTTC | CASSGQGNYGYTF
TRBJ2-5 | TRBV7-2 | many | NA | TGTGCCAGCAGCTTAGCCGTCGGAGAGACCCAGTACTTC | CASSLAVGETQYF
TRBJ2-6 | TRBV5-1 | many | NA | TGCGCCAGCAGCTTCTTCGCGGGTATTGGGGCCAACGTCCTGACTTTC | CASSFFAGIGANVLTF
TRBJ2-1 | TRBV9 | NA | TRBD2 | TGTGCCAGCAGCGTAGCTACGGGGGGGTGGGGAGAAAAGGACAATGAGCAGCTCTTC | CASSVATGGWGEKDNEQLF
TRBJ1-1 | TRBV3-1 | NA | NA | TGTGCCAGCAGCCGGTGGGGGTCTGAAGCTTTCTTT | CASSRWGSEAFF
TRBJ2-5 | TRBV11-2 | NA | TRBD2 | TGTGCCAGCAGCGCCCGAGTCTTAGGGACTAGCGGGAGTCAAGAGACCCAGTACTTC | CASSARVLGTSGSQETQYF
TRBJ2-3 | TRBV12-3/TRBV12-4 | many | NA | TGTGCCAGTTCACCACGACATAGCACAGATACGCAGTATTTT | CASSPRHSTDTQYF
TRBJ1-1 | TRBV10-3 | NA | TRBD1 | TGTGCCATGCGGACAGGGGAAATAAACACTGAAGCTTTCTTT | CAMRTGEINTEAFF
TRBJ1-2 | TRBV19 | NA | NA | TGTGCCAGTAGTGACTCAGGGACCGTTAACTATGGCTACACCTTC | CASSDSGTVNYGYTF